The rows below give T cell receptor beta chains drawn from one sample of a study of cytomegalovirus exposure and HLA in healthy donors. The method was immunoSEQ multiplex PCR; TCRdb's version includes in-frame clones alone and lacks a portion of them. Of fewer than 140,000 clones listed, 70% to 80% were seen once; the top ten hold roughly 3.7%. The sequenced sample consisted of PBMCs. Receptors originate from a man between 60 and 75 years old in good health and CMV-seronegative. Both conserved end residues are part of each CDR3. Each record gives: clone size, V gene, D gene, J gene, CDR3 DNA, CDR3 protein. The D gene is left open where the match is weak. Some rows mark clone size as missing; the rest say once, few, many or name a class of expanded clone.

once,TRBV18,TRBD1,TRBJ1-4,TGTGCCAGCTCCCCGGGACAGAATGAAAAACTGTTTTTT,CASSPGQNEKLFF
NA,TRBV9,TRBD2,TRBJ2-3,TGTGCCAGCAGCGCTAGCGGGACAAGCACAGATACGCAGTATTTT,CASSASGTSTDTQYF
NA,TRBV6-5,TRBD2,TRBJ2-3,TGTGCCAGCAGTTACCTAGCGGGGGCTAGCACAGATACGCAGTATTTT,CASSYLAGASTDTQYF
once,TRBV7-2,NA,TRBJ1-5,TGTGCCAGCAGCTTAGTAAGCAATCAGCCCCAGCATTTT,CASSLVSNQPQHF
few,TRBV6-5,NA,TRBJ1-6,TGTGCCAGCAGTTACTCGAAAGGGACAAGGTCCTCACCCCTCCACTTT,CASSYSKGTRSSPLHF
NA,TRBV10-3,TRBD1,TRBJ1-1,TGTGCCATCAGTGCACAGGGGACGAACACTGAAGCTTTCTTT,CAISAQGTNTEAFF
NA,TRBV30,NA,TRBJ2-5,TGTGCCTGGAGTGTGAGGAGTGGAGAGACCCAGTACTTC,CAWSVRSGETQYF
NA,TRBV28,NA,TRBJ2-2,TGTGCCAGCAGCCTAGCGAGTACCGGGGAGCTGTTTTTT,CASSLASTGELFF
NA,TRBV7-2,NA,TRBJ2-3,TGTGCCAGCAGCGTGACAGTCGGCACAGATACGCAGTATTTT,CASSVTVGTDTQYF
NA,TRBV30,TRBD1,TRBJ1-1,TGTGCCTTTCGGACAGGCCTGAACACTGAAGCTTTCTTT,CAFRTGLNTEAFF
once,TRBV5-5,NA,TRBJ2-2,TGTGCCAGCAGCATCGACAGGCCCGGGGAGCTGTTTTTT,CASSIDRPGELFF
few,TRBV7-2,NA,TRBJ1-1,TGTGCCAGCAGCTTTTTCACGGGGAGGGGCACTGAAGCTTTCTTT,CASSFFTGRGTEAFF
NA,TRBV5-1,NA,TRBJ2-1,TGCGCCAGCAGCTTGGAGAGACTCCCGACGAATGAGCAGTTCTTC,CASSLERLPTNEQFF
NA,TRBV6-1,NA,TRBJ1-1,TGTGCCAGCATGGGGTGGGGCAGTAGCACTGAAGCTTTCTTT,CASMGWGSSTEAFF
few,TRBV13,NA,TRBJ1-1,TGTGCCAGCAGCTTAGTAGGACAGATGAACACTGAAGCTTTCTTT,CASSLVGQMNTEAFF
NA,TRBV5-1,TRBD1,TRBJ1-1,TGCGCCAGCAGCTGGCGGACAGGGGGCACTGCTGAAGCTTTCTTT,CASSWRTGGTAEAFF
NA,TRBV15,NA,TRBJ1-2,TGTGCCACCAGCGATCCGGGACACCCTAACTATGGCTACACCTTC,CATSDPGHPNYGYTF
NA,TRBV9,TRBD1,TRBJ1-1,TGTGCCAGCAGCGAAGGACAGGGGACTGAAGCTTTCTTT,CASSEGQGTEAFF
NA,TRBV5-1,TRBD1,TRBJ1-1,TGCGCCAGCAGCACGGACAGGGAAGATGAAGCTTTCTTT,CASSTDREDEAFF
NA,TRBV11-2,TRBD1,TRBJ1-1,TGTGCCAGCAGCCGTAATGTGATGGGGGCAGGGGGGTCTATGGCTTTCTTT,CASSRNVMGAGGSMAFF
NA,TRBV6-1,NA,TRBJ1-6,TGTGCCAGCAGTGAGTCCCTAAGTGGTGTACCCCTCCACTTT,CASSESLSGVPLHF
NA,TRBV28,NA,TRBJ1-1,TGTGCCAGCAGTTTCACAGGTCGGAACACTGAAGCTTTCTTT,CASSFTGRNTEAFF
NA,TRBV25-1,NA,TRBJ2-7,TGTGCCAGCAGTGAACGGGGACATAGCTACGAGCAGTACTTC,CASSERGHSYEQYF
NA,TRBV7-8,NA,TRBJ1-3,TGTGCCAGCAGCGGGCGGGGGGCGGGAGGAAACACCATATATTTT,CASSGRGAGGNTIYF
few,TRBV9,NA,TRBJ2-1,TGTGCCACCACAAGGGGGGGGCAGGGGTCCTACAATGAGCAGTTCTTC,CATTRGGQGSYNEQFF
NA,TRBV12-1,NA,TRBJ2-7,TGTGCCAGCAGCTTCGACGAGCAGTACTTC,CASSFDEQYF
NA,TRBV13,TRBD1,TRBJ2-3,TGTGCCAGCAGTCGCCGCGAGACAGGGGGCGCAGATACGCAGTATTTT,CASSRRETGGADTQYF
NA,TRBV19,TRBD2,TRBJ2-3,TGTGCCAGTAGTACCCGGACTAGTTCAGATACGCAGTATTTT,CASSTRTSSDTQYF
NA,TRBV27,NA,TRBJ1-1,TGTGCCAGCAGCCCCTGGAGTCGCCCGAACACTGAAGCTTTCTTT,CASSPWSRPNTEAFF
NA,TRBV6-5,TRBD1,TRBJ1-1,TGTGCCAGCAGGCGCACGGGACAGTCGAACACTGAAGCTTTCTTT,CASRRTGQSNTEAFF
few,TRBV10-3,TRBD2,TRBJ2-1,TGTGCCATCAGTGAGTCGGTAGCGGGGGGTCAGGGTGAGCAGTTCTTC,CAISESVAGGQGEQFF
NA,TRBV4-3,NA,TRBJ2-3,TGCGCCAGCAGCCCAGGGGCGGTTAGCACAGATACGCAGTATTTT,CASSPGAVSTDTQYF
few,TRBV5-6,NA,TRBJ1-5,TGTGCCAGCAGCCCACGAGTAGGAGTGGCTCAGCCCCAGCATTTT,CASSPRVGVAQPQHF
NA,TRBV19,NA,TRBJ1-4,TGTGCCAGTAGTATGGGGCCAACTAATGAAAAACTGTTTTTT,CASSMGPTNEKLFF
NA,TRBV28,NA,TRBJ1-2,TGTGCCAGCAGTTTATTCGCAGGAACTAACTATGGCTACACCTTC,CASSLFAGTNYGYTF
NA,TRBV7-3,NA,TRBJ1-6,TGTGCCAGCAGCTTAAAAGGAGGGAGCCCCATCATCCACTTT,CASSLKGGSPIIHF
NA,TRBV19,TRBD1,TRBJ1-5,TGTGCCAGTAGTGACGGGGCAGGGGGCCTTAGCAATCAGCCCCAGCATTTT,CASSDGAGGLSNQPQHF
NA,TRBV29-1,NA,TRBJ2-1,TGCAGCGGTGTCAGCCCCGTCGGGTACAATGAGCAGTTCTTC,CSGVSPVGYNEQFF
NA,TRBV9,TRBD1,TRBJ1-3,TGTGCCAGCAGCGCCCGGACAGGGATTGGAAACACCATATATTTT,CASSARTGIGNTIYF
NA,TRBV5-1,NA,TRBJ2-1,TGCGCCAGCAGCTTCATACAGGGCGGGCCCAGCTCCTACAATGAGCAGTTCTTC,CASSFIQGGPSSYNEQFF
NA,TRBV6-1,TRBD1,TRBJ2-7,TGTGCCAGCAGTGTCCAGGGGGCTGGCTACGAGCAGTACTTC,CASSVQGAGYEQYF
NA,TRBV9,TRBD2,TRBJ2-2,TGTGCCAGCACCCCATGGGGTAGCGGGGACACCGGGGAGCTGTTTTTT,CASTPWGSGDTGELFF
NA,TRBV19,NA,TRBJ1-5,TGTGCCAGTAGTATCGGGGTTTTGGGCAATCAGCCCCAGCATTTT,CASSIGVLGNQPQHF
NA,TRBV7-9,TRBD2,TRBJ2-3,TGTGCCAGCAGCTCGCTCGGGACTAGCGGGGGACGTACAGATACGCAGTATTTT,CASSSLGTSGGRTDTQYF
NA,TRBV7-3,NA,TRBJ2-2,TGTGCCAGCAGTTCGGACTCACTAGGAGGGGAGCTGTTTTTT,CASSSDSLGGELFF
NA,TRBV5-8,TRBD1,TRBJ2-3,TGTGCCAGCAGCTTTCAGGGGGCGCTTGGAGATACGCAGTATTTT,CASSFQGALGDTQYF
NA,TRBV14,TRBD1,TRBJ1-6,TGTGCCAGCAGTACAAGGACAGGGAGAAATTCACCCCTCCACTTT,CASSTRTGRNSPLHF
NA,TRBV5-1,TRBD2,TRBJ2-5,TGCGCCAGCAGCTTCTCTAGCGGGGGGGCCGGGGAGACCCAGTACTTC,CASSFSSGGAGETQYF
NA,TRBV6-5,NA,TRBJ1-3,TGTGCCAGCAGTTTACAGGGAGCTGGAAACACCATATATTTT,CASSLQGAGNTIYF
NA,TRBV7-3,TRBD2,TRBJ2-5,TGTGCCAGCAGCGGACAACTAGCGAGAGAGACCCAGTACTTC,CASSGQLARETQYF
few,TRBV28,NA,TRBJ1-1,TGTGCCAGCAGCTATGGGGGGAGGACTGAAGCTTTCTTT,CASSYGGRTEAFF
NA,TRBV6-5,TRBD1,TRBJ2-7,TGTGCCAGCAGTTACTCCAGGACAGGGACCTACGAGCAGTACTTC,CASSYSRTGTYEQYF
NA,TRBV5-1,NA,TRBJ2-1,TGCGCCAGCAGCTCCTCGCCCGGGACAAACAATGAGCAGTTCTTC,CASSSSPGTNNEQFF
NA,TRBV7-9,NA,TRBJ1-1,TGTGCCAGCAGCGGCTGGGGGAGGAGGGCTGAAGCTTTCTTT,CASSGWGRRAEAFF
NA,TRBV30,NA,TRBJ1-5,TGTGCCTGGAGTAAGAGCCCACGAGGCAATCAGCCCCAGCATTTT,CAWSKSPRGNQPQHF
NA,TRBV11-2,NA,TRBJ1-6,TGTGCCAGCAGCTTAACCGGGAGCTCCTATAATTCACCCCTCCACTTT,CASSLTGSSYNSPLHF
few,TRBV7-2,NA,TRBJ1-3,TGTGCCAGCAGCATGTCTAGAGAGGGAAACACCATATATTTT,CASSMSREGNTIYF
NA,TRBV6-1,NA,TRBJ2-1,TGTGCCAGCAGTAAAAGGGGTGAGAGCCTCAATGAGCAGTTCTTC,CASSKRGESLNEQFF
once,TRBV29-1,NA,TRBJ2-1,TGCAGCGGCCGCGGGTTTGGGGGGGCCTATGAGCAGTTCTTC,CSGRGFGGAYEQFF